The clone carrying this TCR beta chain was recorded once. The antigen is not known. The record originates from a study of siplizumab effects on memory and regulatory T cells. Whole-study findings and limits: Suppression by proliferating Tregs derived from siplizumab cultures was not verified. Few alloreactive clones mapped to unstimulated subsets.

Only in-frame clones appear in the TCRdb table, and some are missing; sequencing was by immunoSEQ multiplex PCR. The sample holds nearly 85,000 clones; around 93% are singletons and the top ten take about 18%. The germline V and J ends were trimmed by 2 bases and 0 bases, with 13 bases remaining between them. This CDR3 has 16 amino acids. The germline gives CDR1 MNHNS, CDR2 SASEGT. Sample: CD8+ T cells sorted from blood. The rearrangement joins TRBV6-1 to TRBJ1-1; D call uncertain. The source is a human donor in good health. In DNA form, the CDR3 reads TGTGCCAGCAGTGAACACGTAAGGAGCATGAACACTGAAGCTTTCTTT. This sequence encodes CASSEHVRSMNTEAFF.